The clone carrying this TCR beta chain occurred many times. Participants, patients aged 18 to 65, had newly diagnosed hyperthyroidism with a duration under 2 months. Each diagnosis was grounded in clinical symptoms, serum thyroxine and TRAb, thyroid ultrasound, and orbital computed tomography. The blood was taken when hyperthyroidism was first diagnosed, before any ophthalmopathy symptoms showed up. The authors obtained PBMCs from more than 8 ml of fresh peripheral blood. This entry comes from a study of T cells in Graves' hyperthyroidism and ophthalmopathy. From RNA transcripts, TCR beta CDR3 regions were amplified. With the HTBI primer set, the TCR CDR3 went through a first round of RT-PCR. Using its own MiXCR run on the multiplex PCR reads, TCRdb lists one record per CDR3 protein. Among under 200,000 distinct CDR3 sequences listed, about 9.4% were seen once. The CDR3 length is 15 residues. Germline-derived CDR1 and CDR2 are MNHEY and SMNVEV (reference sequence). V lost 3 bases, J lost 4 bases, and 6 bases stayed unmatched.

Sample: blood. This receptor was obtained from a woman in her late teens or twenties with Graves' hyperthyroidism that later progressed to Graves' ophthalmopathy. The chain links TRBV27 to TRBJ2-5; 9 nucleotides line up with TRBD2. CDR3 sequence (DNA): TGTGCCAGCAGTTTGGATAGCGGGGGAGGAGAGACCCAGTACTTC. It encodes CASSLDSGGGETQYF.